Listed below are T cell receptor beta chains from one sample, sequenced in a study of shared clonotypes between healthy human individuals. Clones were sequenced by immunoSEQ multiplex PCR, and TCRdb holds only the in-frame ones, with some missing. The table includes around 2.1 million clones, around 93% detected once. Sequencing was performed on naive CD8+ T cells from PBMCs. These receptors all come from a man between 18 and 35 years old in good health. Some clones in this sample may be carry-over from other donors' samples. Each CDR3 is given with its conserved first and last residue. The D gene is left open where the match is weak. The size entry is marked missing in some rows and otherwise reads once, few, many or a size class.

J: TRBJ2-2
size: .
D: .
V: TRBV6-6
CDR3: CASSWAGAGELFF
DNA: TGTGCCAGCAGTTGGGCTGGGGCCGGGGAGCTGTTTTTT

J: TRBJ2-7
size: .
D: TRBD2
V: TRBV28
CDR3: CASLAGGAYEQYF
DNA: TGTGCCAGCCTAGCGGGGGGGGCCTACGAGCAGTACTTC

J: TRBJ2-2
size: .
D: .
V: TRBV27
CDR3: CASSLSGGEAVRAGELFF
DNA: TGTGCCAGCAGTTTATCAGGGGGGGAGGCGGTCCGGGCCGGGGAGCTGTTTTTT

J: TRBJ2-1
size: .
D: .
V: TRBV29-1
CDR3: CSVAGPQLIGEQFF
DNA: TGCAGCGTGGCGGGGCCCCAGCTGATAGGTGAGCAGTTCTTC

J: TRBJ2-3
size: once
D: TRBD2
V: TRBV11-2
CDR3: CASTLGGRGADTQYF
DNA: TGTGCCAGCACCCTAGGCGGGAGGGGTGCAGATACGCAGTATTTT

J: TRBJ1-4
size: once
D: .
V: TRBV15
CDR3: CATSRVTDEKLFF
DNA: TGTGCCACCAGCAGAGTAACCGATGAAAAACTGTTTTTT

J: TRBJ2-7
size: .
D: .
V: TRBV27
CDR3: CASSPKGYSSYEQYF
DNA: TGTGCCAGCAGTCCCAAGGGCTACAGCTCCTACGAGCAGTACTTC

J: TRBJ2-7
size: .
D: TRBD2
V: TRBV7-3
CDR3: CASSPSGRSYEQYF
DNA: TGTGCCAGCAGCCCGAGCGGGAGGTCCTACGAGCAGTACTTC

J: TRBJ1-4
size: .
D: .
V: TRBV2
CDR3: CASSDLSRSTNEKLFF
DNA: TGTGCCAGCAGTGATCTCAGTCGGTCAACTAATGAAAAACTGTTTTTT

J: TRBJ2-3
size: .
D: TRBD2
V: TRBV28
CDR3: CASSFRLAGVSGGDTQYF
DNA: TGTGCCAGCAGTTTTCGACTAGCGGGAGTTAGTGGTGGAGATACGCAGTATTTT

J: TRBJ2-7
size: .
D: TRBD1
V: TRBV5-1
CDR3: CASSDRDRGYEQYF
DNA: TGCGCCAGCAGCGACCGGGACAGAGGCTACGAGCAGTACTTC

J: TRBJ2-3
size: .
D: .
V: TRBV11-2
CDR3: CASSAPTDTQYF
DNA: TGTGCCAGCAGCGCCCCCACAGATACGCAGTATTTT

J: TRBJ1-2
size: .
D: .
V: TRBV11-2
CDR3: CASSLVLAAHNYGYTF
DNA: TGTGCCAGCAGCTTAGTCTTGGCCGCCCATAACTATGGCTACACCTTC

J: TRBJ2-7
size: .
D: TRBD2
V: TRBV7-4
CDR3: CASSFVGTSGTPLEQYF
DNA: TGTGCCAGCAGCTTTGTTGGGACTAGCGGGACCCCACTCGAGCAGTACTTC

J: TRBJ2-3
size: .
D: .
V: TRBV9
CDR3: CASSALPGWAPDTQYF
DNA: TGTGCCAGCAGCGCCCTCCCGGGATGGGCCCCAGATACGCAGTATTTT

J: TRBJ1-3
size: few
D: TRBD1
V: TRBV7-9
CDR3: CASSPLAGQGAFGNTIYF
DNA: TGTGCCAGCAGCCCGTTAGCGGGACAGGGGGCGTTCGGAAACACCATATATTTT

J: TRBJ1-2
size: .
D: .
V: TRBV2
CDR3: CASRSMAPGYTF
DNA: TGTGCCAGCAGGTCGATGGCGCCGGGCTACACCTTC

J: TRBJ2-1
size: .
D: TRBD1
V: TRBV7-9
CDR3: CASSPGQGNEQFF
DNA: TGTGCCAGCAGCCCGGGACAGGGGAATGAGCAGTTCTTC

J: TRBJ1-1
size: .
D: .
V: TRBV7-9
CDR3: CASSLDVGQEAFF
DNA: TGTGCCAGCAGCCTCGATGTTGGACAGGAAGCTTTCTTT

J: TRBJ2-7
size: .
D: TRBD2
V: TRBV27
CDR3: CASAPREATYEQYF
DNA: TGTGCCAGCGCCCCACGGGAGGCGACCTACGAGCAGTACTTC

J: TRBJ2-5
size: .
D: .
V: TRBV7-8
CDR3: CASSPRDGLRETQYF
DNA: TGTGCCAGCAGCCCGCGGGACGGGTTGAGGGAGACCCAGTACTTC

J: TRBJ2-1
size: .
D: TRBD1
V: TRBV7-2
CDR3: CASSSRDRGINEQFF
DNA: TGTGCCAGCAGCTCCCGGGACAGGGGTATCAATGAGCAGTTCTTC